This is a list of T cell receptor beta chains from one sample in a study of beta chain features in type 1 diabetes. The data were produced by immunoSEQ multiplex PCR, yet TCRdb's version contains in-frame clones alone and is incomplete. The sample holds around 9,600 clones, 75% to 85% seen once. Sample: Tregs from blood. Receptors were obtained from a woman younger than 30 in good health. CDR3s include the opening cysteine and the closing phenylalanine or tryptophan. The D gene is left open where the match is weak. The size entry is marked missing in some rows and otherwise reads once, few, many or a size class.

abundance: .; v_gene: TRBV30; d_gene: TRBD1; j_gene: TRBJ1-6; CDR3aa: CAWSAEGASYNSPLHF; CDR3nt: TGTGCCTGGAGTGCGGAGGGGGCCTCCTATAATTCACCCCTCCACTTT
abundance: .; v_gene: TRBV2; d_gene: TRBD1; j_gene: TRBJ1-1; CDR3aa: CASSVVGGGTEAFF; CDR3nt: TGTGCCAGCAGTGTCGTAGGGGGCGGCACTGAAGCTTTCTTT
abundance: .; v_gene: TRBV5-4; d_gene: TRBD2; j_gene: TRBJ2-1; CDR3aa: CASSLRTSGTYNEQFF; CDR3nt: TGTGCCAGCAGCTTGAGGACTAGCGGGACGTACAATGAGCAGTTCTTC
abundance: few; v_gene: TRBV10-3; d_gene: .; j_gene: TRBJ1-3; CDR3aa: CAISEFTGLSGNTIYF; CDR3nt: TGTGCCATCAGTGAGTTCACGGGACTATCTGGAAACACCATATATTTT
abundance: .; v_gene: TRBV7-6; d_gene: TRBD2; j_gene: TRBJ2-3; CDR3aa: CASSLGRLAGATDTQYF; CDR3nt: TGTGCCAGCAGCTTAGGGAGACTAGCGGGGGCCACAGATACGCAGTATTTT
abundance: .; v_gene: TRBV27; d_gene: .; j_gene: TRBJ2-1; CDR3aa: CASSPRGWGNEQFF; CDR3nt: TGTGCCAGCAGTCCCAGGGGATGGGGGAATGAGCAGTTCTTC
abundance: .; v_gene: TRBV7-9; d_gene: TRBD2; j_gene: TRBJ2-1; CDR3aa: CASSSIRLAGPNEQFF; CDR3nt: TGTGCCAGCAGCTCCATTCGACTAGCGGGGCCTAATGAGCAGTTCTTC
abundance: .; v_gene: TRBV30; d_gene: TRBD1; j_gene: TRBJ2-3; CDR3aa: CAWSVWGQGATDTQYF; CDR3nt: TGTGCCTGGAGTGTATGGGGACAGGGAGCGACAGATACGCAGTATTTT
abundance: few; v_gene: TRBV2; d_gene: .; j_gene: TRBJ1-2; CDR3aa: CASSERFNYGYTF; CDR3nt: TGTGCCAGCAGTGAACGGTTTAACTATGGCTACACCTTC
abundance: few; v_gene: TRBV4-3; d_gene: .; j_gene: TRBJ2-7; CDR3aa: CASSQAWTGYYEQYF; CDR3nt: TGCGCCAGCAGCCAAGCCTGGACGGGGTACTACGAGCAGTACTTC
abundance: .; v_gene: TRBV9; d_gene: .; j_gene: TRBJ2-5; CDR3aa: CASSVVGGDQETQYF; CDR3nt: TGTGCCAGCAGCGTAGTCGGCGGGGACCAAGAGACCCAGTACTTC
abundance: .; v_gene: TRBV10-2; d_gene: .; j_gene: TRBJ2-7; CDR3aa: CASSRSGKGSDEQYF; CDR3nt: TGCGCCAGCAGTAGATCGGGGAAGGGTTCGGATGAGCAGTACTTC
abundance: .; v_gene: TRBV5-4; d_gene: .; j_gene: TRBJ2-3; CDR3aa: CASSETGTDTQYF; CDR3nt: TGTGCCAGCAGCGAGACTGGCACAGATACGCAGTATTTT
abundance: .; v_gene: TRBV9; d_gene: TRBD2; j_gene: TRBJ2-3; CDR3aa: CASSVGAGGPSTDTQYF; CDR3nt: TGTGCCAGCAGCGTAGGTGCGGGGGGGCCGAGCACAGATACGCAGTATTTT
abundance: .; v_gene: TRBV27; d_gene: .; j_gene: TRBJ2-7; CDR3aa: CASSSMVGEQYF; CDR3nt: TGTGCCAGCAGTTCGATGGTGGGCGAGCAGTACTTC
abundance: .; v_gene: TRBV27; d_gene: TRBD2; j_gene: TRBJ2-7; CDR3aa: CASRAGLAGVSREQYF; CDR3nt: TGTGCCAGCAGGGCGGGACTAGCGGGAGTAAGTCGCGAGCAGTACTTC
abundance: .; v_gene: TRBV18; d_gene: .; j_gene: TRBJ1-1; CDR3aa: CASSPMGGRHTEAFF; CDR3nt: TGTGCCAGCTCACCAATGGGGGGGCGACACACTGAAGCTTTCTTT
abundance: .; v_gene: TRBV11-2; d_gene: TRBD1; j_gene: TRBJ2-7; CDR3aa: CASSWDRVAHEQYF; CDR3nt: TGTGCCAGCAGCTGGGACAGGGTTGCCCACGAGCAGTACTTC
abundance: .; v_gene: TRBV2; d_gene: .; j_gene: TRBJ2-3; CDR3aa: CASSEAADTQYF; CDR3nt: TGTGCCAGCAGTGAAGCCGCAGATACGCAGTATTTT
abundance: .; v_gene: TRBV10-3; d_gene: .; j_gene: TRBJ2-1; CDR3aa: CAISRTESRDEQFF; CDR3nt: TGTGCCATCAGTCGGACAGAGTCTAGGGATGAGCAGTTCTTC
abundance: .; v_gene: TRBV10-3; d_gene: TRBD2; j_gene: TRBJ2-7; CDR3aa: CAISRLAGDEQYF; CDR3nt: TGTGCCATCAGTAGACTAGCGGGAGACGAGCAGTACTTC
abundance: .; v_gene: TRBV29-1; d_gene: .; j_gene: TRBJ2-3; CDR3aa: CSVGRSTDTQYF; CDR3nt: TGCAGCGTTGGTAGAAGCACAGATACGCAGTATTTT
abundance: .; v_gene: TRBV10-2; d_gene: .; j_gene: TRBJ1-2; CDR3aa: CASSERNRVGGYTF; CDR3nt: TGCGCCAGCAGTGAACGTAACAGGGTTGGGGGCTACACCTTC
abundance: .; v_gene: TRBV4-1; d_gene: TRBD1; j_gene: TRBJ1-2; CDR3aa: CASSPLTGGGDGYTF; CDR3nt: TGCGCCAGCAGCCCCTTGACAGGGGGTGGTGATGGCTACACCTTC
abundance: .; v_gene: TRBV4-1; d_gene: .; j_gene: TRBJ1-5; CDR3aa: CASSQDEAGVGKPQHF; CDR3nt: TGCGCCAGCAGCCAAGATGAGGCGGGGGTTGGAAAGCCCCAGCATTTT
abundance: .; v_gene: TRBV27; d_gene: .; j_gene: TRBJ2-7; CDR3aa: CASSLTPLGAYEQYF; CDR3nt: TGTGCCAGCAGTTTAACCCCTCTCGGGGCCTACGAGCAGTACTTC
abundance: .; v_gene: TRBV5-5; d_gene: .; j_gene: TRBJ2-5; CDR3aa: CASSLARGAPMAQYF; CDR3nt: TGTGCCAGCAGCTTGGCCAGGGGTGCCCCCATGGCCCAGTACTTC
abundance: few; v_gene: TRBV5-1; d_gene: .; j_gene: TRBJ2-7; CDR3aa: CASSLGGGGSSYEQYF; CDR3nt: TGCGCCAGCAGCTTGGGGGGCGGAGGGTCCTCCTACGAGCAGTACTTC
abundance: .; v_gene: TRBV6-1; d_gene: .; j_gene: TRBJ1-5; CDR3aa: CASKATGYQPQHF; CDR3nt: TGTGCCAGCAAGGCAACAGGGTATCAGCCCCAGCATTTT
abundance: .; v_gene: TRBV7-3; d_gene: .; j_gene: TRBJ2-6; CDR3aa: CASSPHSGANVLTF; CDR3nt: TGTGCCAGCAGCCCCCACTCTGGGGCCAACGTCCTGACTTTC
abundance: .; v_gene: TRBV2; d_gene: .; j_gene: TRBJ2-1; CDR3aa: CASRPGPPEQFF; CDR3nt: TGTGCCAGCAGACCAGGGCCACCAGAGCAGTTCTTC